This TCR beta chain was documented in a study of early stage breast cancer tumors. Study overall: About 70% of the 16 invasive tumors were ER+, PR+ and HER2-. Study-wide points: Comparing each tissue with blood distinguished tumor from normal in most of the 16 patients. Tumors had about 2.5-fold higher T cell density and higher clonality than adjacent normal breast tissue. Most shared enriched TCRB sequences were commonly generated ones.

The CDR3 spans 16 residues. The germline gives CDR1 SGHVS, CDR2 FNYEAQ. J was trimmed by 2 bases and V by 2 bases; bases with no gene match: 7. With respect to this clone: Its antigen is undetermined.

This table comes from immunoSEQ multiplex PCR, and its TCRdb copy is limited to in-frame clones, with some not included. The table includes about 72,000 clones, more than 60% detected once. The V gene is TRBV7-6, the J gene TRBJ2-3, with 7 bases aligning to TRBD2. The TCR was taken from a person in their sixties or seventies with breast cancer. Sequencing was performed on blood. The CDR3, as DNA: TGTGCCAGCAGCTTACAAGGCGGGGGATACACAGATACGCAGTATTTT. Protein product: CASSLQGGGYTDTQYF.